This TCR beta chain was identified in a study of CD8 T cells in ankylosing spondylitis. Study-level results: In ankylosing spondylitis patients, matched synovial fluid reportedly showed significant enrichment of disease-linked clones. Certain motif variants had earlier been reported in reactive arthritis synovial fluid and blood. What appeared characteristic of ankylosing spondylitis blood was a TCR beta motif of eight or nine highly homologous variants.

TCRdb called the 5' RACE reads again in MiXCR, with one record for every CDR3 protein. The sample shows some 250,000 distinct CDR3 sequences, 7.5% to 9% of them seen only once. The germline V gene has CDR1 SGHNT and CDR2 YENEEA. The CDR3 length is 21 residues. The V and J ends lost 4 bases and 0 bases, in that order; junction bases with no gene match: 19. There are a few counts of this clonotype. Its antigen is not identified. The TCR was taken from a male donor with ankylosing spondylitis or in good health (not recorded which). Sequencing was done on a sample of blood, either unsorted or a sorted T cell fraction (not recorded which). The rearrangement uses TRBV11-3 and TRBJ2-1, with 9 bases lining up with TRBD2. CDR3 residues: CASSSPTAGGQIGSSYNEQFF. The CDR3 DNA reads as TGTGCCAGCAGCTCCCCGACAGCGGGAGGACAGATAGGGAGCTCCTACAATGAGCAGTTCTTC.